This is a list of T cell receptor beta chains from one sample in a study of T cells in Graves' hyperthyroidism and ophthalmopathy. One entry per CDR3 protein results from TCRdb running MiXCR on the multiplex PCR reads. The table records about 580,000 distinct CDR3 sequences, approximately 14% of them present only once. The material sequenced was blood. The receptors stem from a woman aged 25 to 39 with Graves' hyperthyroidism that later progressed to Graves' ophthalmopathy. CDR3s include the opening cysteine and the closing phenylalanine or tryptophan. Each record gives: V gene, J gene, clone size, D gene, CDR3 DNA, CDR3 protein. A D gene is named only where the DNA matches it firmly. Only some rows state a clone size, as once, few, many or a class for expanded clones.

V gene: TRBV7-9; J gene: TRBJ2-2; clone size: many; D gene: .; CDR3 DNA: TGTGCCAGCAGCTTGGACAGCAACACCGGGGAGCTGTTTTTT; CDR3 protein: CASSLDSNTGELFF
V gene: TRBV7-9; J gene: TRBJ1-5; clone size: many; D gene: .; CDR3 DNA: TGTGCCAGCACCCCGGACGGGGTTAGCAATCAGCCCCAGCATTTT; CDR3 protein: CASTPDGVSNQPQHF
V gene: TRBV29-1; J gene: TRBJ2-5; clone size: many; D gene: .; CDR3 DNA: TGCAGCGTTGAAGACGGAGGGGGGAGGCAAGAGACCCAGTACTTC; CDR3 protein: CSVEDGGGRQETQYF
V gene: TRBV5-4; J gene: TRBJ2-6; clone size: few; D gene: TRBD1; CDR3 DNA: TGTGCCAGCAGCGCTAATACAGGGGTCTCTGGGGCCAACGTCCTGACTTTC; CDR3 protein: CASSANTGVSGANVLTF
V gene: TRBV12-3/TRBV12-4; J gene: TRBJ2-4; clone size: many; D gene: .; CDR3 DNA: TGTGCCAGCAGTTTATATGGTCAAGCCAAAAACATTCAGTACTTC; CDR3 protein: CASSLYGQAKNIQYF
V gene: TRBV30; J gene: TRBJ2-1; clone size: .; D gene: .; CDR3 DNA: TGTGCCTCCGCTAGGGTGGGGGAGGGGGTCTACGAGCAGTTCTTC; CDR3 protein: CASARVGEGVYEQFF
V gene: TRBV28; J gene: TRBJ2-4; clone size: .; D gene: .; CDR3 DNA: TGTGCCAGCAGCATAAACAGGGGGGGCAAAAACATTCAGTACTTC; CDR3 protein: CASSINRGGKNIQYF
V gene: TRBV30; J gene: TRBJ1-5; clone size: many; D gene: TRBD1; CDR3 DNA: TGTGCCTGGAGTGCAGGACAGGGCGACCAGCCCCAGCATTTT; CDR3 protein: CAWSAGQGDQPQHF
V gene: TRBV10-3; J gene: TRBJ1-2; clone size: .; D gene: .; CDR3 DNA: TGTGCCATCCCCGACACCGGGTCCAGGGATGGCTACACCTTC; CDR3 protein: CAIPDTGSRDGYTF
V gene: TRBV28; J gene: TRBJ1-1; clone size: many; D gene: .; CDR3 DNA: TGTGCCAGCGTGAACCCCTTCGGGGGAAGCACTGAAGCTTTCTTT; CDR3 protein: CASVNPFGGSTEAFF
V gene: TRBV3-1; J gene: TRBJ2-3; clone size: many; D gene: .; CDR3 DNA: TGTGCCAGCAGCCAAGTTAACCGTCCGGATACGCAGTATTTT; CDR3 protein: CASSQVNRPDTQYF
V gene: TRBV27; J gene: TRBJ2-7; clone size: many; D gene: TRBD2; CDR3 DNA: TGTGCCAGTAGCGGGAGTCTACCCTACGAGCAGTACTTC; CDR3 protein: CASSGSLPYEQYF
V gene: TRBV5-1; J gene: TRBJ2-5; clone size: .; D gene: TRBD1; CDR3 DNA: TGCGCCAGCAGCTTCGCAGGGGGGACAGGAGAGACCCAGTACTTC; CDR3 protein: CASSFAGGTGETQYF